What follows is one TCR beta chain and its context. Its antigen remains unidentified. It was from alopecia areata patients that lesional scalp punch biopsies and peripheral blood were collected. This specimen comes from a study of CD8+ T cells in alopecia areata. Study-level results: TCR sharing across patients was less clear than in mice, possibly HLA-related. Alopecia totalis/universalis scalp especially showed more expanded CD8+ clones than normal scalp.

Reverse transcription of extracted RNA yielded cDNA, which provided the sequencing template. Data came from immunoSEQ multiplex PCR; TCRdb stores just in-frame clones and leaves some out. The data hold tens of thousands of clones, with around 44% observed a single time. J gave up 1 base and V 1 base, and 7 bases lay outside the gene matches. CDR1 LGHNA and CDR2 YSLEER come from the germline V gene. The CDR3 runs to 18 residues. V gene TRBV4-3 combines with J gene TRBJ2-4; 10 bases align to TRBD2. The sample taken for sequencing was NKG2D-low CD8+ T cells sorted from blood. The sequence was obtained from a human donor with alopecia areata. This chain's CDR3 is CASSQGSSGSLAKNIQYF. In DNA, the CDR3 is TGCGCCAGCAGCCAAGGCTCTAGCGGGAGTTTGGCCAAAAACATTCAGTACTTC.